This T cell receptor (beta chain) derives from a study of shared clonotypes between healthy human individuals. In the study overall: The cohort had a couple of women and a few men, ages 18 to 49. Used for every donor were three CD4 naive, three CD4 memory, two CD8 naive and one CD8 memory plate. The study's findings and limits: A handful of donors showed sharing of 4.5% to 5% of naive CD4 clonotypes.

CDR1 MGHRA and CDR2 YSYEKL come from the germline V gene. The trim removed 4 bases at V and 6 bases at J, leaving 12 bases unmatched. The CDR3 consists of 16 residues. Concerning this clone itself: Its antigen is unidentified.

Profiling relied on immunoSEQ multiplex PCR, and the TCRdb table lists in-frame clones only, not all of them. The sample comprises about 2,100,000 clones, under 95% of which are singletons, and under 2% rests with the top ten. It was CD45RO-negative cells, positively selected for CCR7, that made up naive CD8 cells, with terminally differentiated effector memory CD45RA+ cells excluded. Sequenced sample: naive CD8+ T cells from PBMCs. This sequence joins TRBV4-1 and TRBJ2-3; 8 bases are shared with TRBD1. The source is a man aged 18 to 29 in good health. Some clones in this sample may be carry-over from other donors' samples. CDR3 nucleotides: TGCGCCAGCAGCCTCCGGACAGGGAAATTTTTGGATACGCAGTATTTT. This gives the protein CASSLRTGKFLDTQYF.